This T cell receptor beta chain appears in the sequencing data of a study of T cell responses to AZD1222 COVID-19 vaccine. General study findings and limits: Donors skewed white British and female; clonal diversity was possibly underestimated. Close to half of spike-specific TCRs reportedly recognize unmutated variant regions.

This clone appeared a single time. Antigen: not known. Assay: immunoSEQ multiplex PCR; the TCRdb copy retains only in-frame clones and omits some. The sample includes about 160,000 clones, 91% of them seen just once. The source material was peripheral blood, sampled on day 0 of AZD1222 vaccination. The clonotype comes from an adult in good health.

The DNA for the CDR3 is TGCGCCAGCAGCTCTGGAAACACCATATATTTT. It is translated as CASSSGNTIYF. V is TRBV5-1 and J is TRBJ1-3; D gene ambiguous. There are 11 residues in the CDR3. V lost 3 bases to trimming and J lost 2 bases, with 0 bases between them. Germline assignment: CDR1 SGHRS and CDR2 YFSETQ.